The rows below give T cell receptor beta chains drawn from one sample of a study of cytomegalovirus exposure and HLA in healthy donors. Generated by immunoSEQ multiplex PCR, the TCRdb table keeps only in-frame clones and is missing some. The data contain around 110,000 clones, less than 90% of them singletons. What was sequenced was PBMCs. These receptors were obtained from a woman between 18 and 30 years old in good health and CMV-seropositive. The CDR3 runs from the conserved cysteine through the conserved F or W. Each record gives: V gene, D gene, clone size, J gene, CDR3 length, CDR3 protein, CDR3 DNA. A D gene is named only where the DNA matches it firmly. The listing skips clone size in some rows; elsewhere it reads once, few, many or a size class.

v_call: TRBV5-4; d_call: -; clone_size: -; j_call: TRBJ2-4; cdr3_length: 16; cdr3_aa: CASSLGGPQRKNIQYF; cdr3_nt: TGTGCCAGCAGTCTCGGGGGTCCGCAAAGGAAAAACATTCAGTACTTC
v_call: TRBV2; d_call: TRBD2; clone_size: -; j_call: TRBJ2-3; cdr3_length: 14; cdr3_aa: CASKERGGLNTQYF; cdr3_nt: TGTGCCAGCAAGGAGCGGGGGGGCTTGAATACGCAGTATTTT
v_call: TRBV5-5; d_call: TRBD1; clone_size: -; j_call: TRBJ1-2; cdr3_length: 15; cdr3_aa: CASSPRDRGLWGYTF; cdr3_nt: TGTGCCAGCAGCCCCCGGGACAGGGGGCTGTGGGGCTACACCTTC
v_call: TRBV6-4; d_call: -; clone_size: -; j_call: TRBJ1-1; cdr3_length: 14; cdr3_aa: CASSGKTGNTEAFF; cdr3_nt: TGTGCCAGCAGTGGCAAGACAGGGAACACTGAAGCTTTCTTT
v_call: TRBV7-2; d_call: -; clone_size: -; j_call: TRBJ2-3; cdr3_length: 15; cdr3_aa: CASTAVSSVPDTQYF; cdr3_nt: TGTGCCAGCACGGCGGTCAGCTCCGTCCCAGATACGCAGTATTTT
v_call: TRBV19; d_call: -; clone_size: -; j_call: TRBJ2-6; cdr3_length: 18; cdr3_aa: CASSIPWRRVYGANVLTF; cdr3_nt: TGTGCCAGTAGTATTCCCTGGCGGAGGGTATATGGGGCCAACGTCCTGACTTTC
v_call: TRBV4-1; d_call: -; clone_size: -; j_call: TRBJ1-4; cdr3_length: 14; cdr3_aa: CASSQVQGYEKLFF; cdr3_nt: TGCGCCAGCAGCCAAGTTCAGGGCTATGAAAAACTGTTTTTT
v_call: TRBV10-3; d_call: TRBD1; clone_size: -; j_call: TRBJ1-2; cdr3_length: 16; cdr3_aa: CAISAKGQGAGDGYTF; cdr3_nt: TGTGCCATCAGTGCCAAGGGACAGGGGGCAGGAGATGGCTACACCTTC
v_call: TRBV7-7; d_call: TRBD2; clone_size: -; j_call: TRBJ2-5; cdr3_length: 15; cdr3_aa: CASSSTERGQETQYF; cdr3_nt: TGTGCTAGCAGCTCCACGGAGCGGGGCCAAGAGACCCAGTACTTC
v_call: TRBV4-1; d_call: -; clone_size: once; j_call: TRBJ1-4; cdr3_length: 17; cdr3_aa: CASSQRGAKATNEKLFF; cdr3_nt: TGCGCCAGCAGCCAACGGGGAGCCAAGGCAACTAATGAAAAACTGTTTTTT
v_call: TRBV4-1; d_call: TRBD1; clone_size: -; j_call: TRBJ2-7; cdr3_length: 14; cdr3_aa: CASSRDRGVYEQYF; cdr3_nt: TGCGCCAGCAGCCGCGACAGGGGTGTCTACGAGCAGTACTTC
v_call: TRBV6-5; d_call: -; clone_size: -; j_call: TRBJ1-5; cdr3_length: 13; cdr3_aa: CASSPHSNQPQHF; cdr3_nt: TGTGCCAGCAGTCCACACAGCAATCAGCCCCAGCATTTT
v_call: TRBV28; d_call: -; clone_size: -; j_call: TRBJ2-2; cdr3_length: 12; cdr3_aa: CASSWNTGELFF; cdr3_nt: TGTGCCAGCAGCTGGAACACCGGGGAGCTGTTTTTT
v_call: TRBV18; d_call: TRBD1; clone_size: -; j_call: TRBJ2-6; cdr3_length: 16; cdr3_aa: CASSPTGQDGANVLTF; cdr3_nt: TGTGCCAGCTCACCAACCGGACAGGACGGGGCCAACGTCCTGACTTTC
v_call: TRBV6-1; d_call: TRBD2; clone_size: -; j_call: TRBJ2-5; cdr3_length: 14; cdr3_aa: CASSEGLARETQYF; cdr3_nt: TGTGCCAGCAGCGAAGGACTAGCGAGAGAGACCCAGTACTTC